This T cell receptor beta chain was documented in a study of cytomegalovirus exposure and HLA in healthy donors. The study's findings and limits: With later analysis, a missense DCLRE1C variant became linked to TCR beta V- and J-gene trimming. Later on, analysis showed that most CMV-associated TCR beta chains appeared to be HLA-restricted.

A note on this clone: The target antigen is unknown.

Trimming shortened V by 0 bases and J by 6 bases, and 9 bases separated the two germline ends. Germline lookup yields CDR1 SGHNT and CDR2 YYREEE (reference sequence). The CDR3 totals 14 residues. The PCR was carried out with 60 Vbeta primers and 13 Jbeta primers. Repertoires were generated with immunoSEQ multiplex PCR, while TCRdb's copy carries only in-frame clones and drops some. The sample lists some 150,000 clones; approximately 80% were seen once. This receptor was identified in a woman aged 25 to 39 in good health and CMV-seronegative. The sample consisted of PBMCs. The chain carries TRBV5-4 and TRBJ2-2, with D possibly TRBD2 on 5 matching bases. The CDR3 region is CASSLGPSSGELFF. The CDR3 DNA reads TGTGCCAGCAGCTTGGGACCTAGCTCCGGGGAGCTGTTTTTT.